The 19 T cell receptor beta chains below were found in one sample sequenced in a study of shared clonotypes between healthy human individuals. Selected positively for CCR7 and CD45RO-negative, naive CD8 cells excluded terminally differentiated effector memory CD45RA+ cells. Method: immunoSEQ multiplex PCR; TCRdb's copy keeps in-frame clones and lacks some. The sample carries about 1,900,000 clones, approximately 95% recorded once. The sequencing sample was made of naive CD8+ T cells sorted from blood. These TCRs come from a man in his late teens or twenties in good health.

CDR3: CASSEERATGELFF. The CDR3 DNA reads TGTGCCAGCAGTGAAGAGCGGGCGACCGGGGAGCTGTTTTTT. The chain employs TRBV2 and TRBJ2-2; D possibly corresponds to TRBD2 (6 bases). The CDR3 loop spans 14 amino acids. Trimming pared 1 base from V and 5 bases from J, leaving 8 bases between. CDR1 is SNHLY and CDR2 is FYNNEI in the germline V gene.

The V and J genes are TRBV9 and TRBJ2-1; D gene ambiguous. Germline CDR1 is SGDLS and CDR2 is YYNGEE. The germline V and J ends were trimmed by 4 bases and 13 bases, with 15 bases remaining between them. The CDR3 runs to 12 residues. CDR3 amino acids: CASSTNPGYQFF. Here the CDR3 DNA reads TGTGCCAGCAGCACAAATCCGGGCTACCAGTTCTTC.

The V gene is TRBV5-1, the J gene TRBJ2-3, with D tentatively TRBD1 or TRBD2 (5 bases each). CDR3 length: 16 amino acids. The germline V gene encodes CDR1 SGHRS and CDR2 YFSETQ. V was cut by 1 base and J by 6 bases, with 18 bases left in between. CDR3 region: CASSLPTGPSFDTQYF. In nucleotides, the CDR3 is TGCGCCAGCAGCTTGCCCACGGGACCCTCGTTCGATACGCAGTATTTT.

In its sample, this clone was seen once. The rearrangement links TRBV6-5 to TRBJ1-2; maybe TRBD1 (6 bases). V was shortened by 2 bases and J by 4 bases, with 14 bases between the two germline ends. Germline V gene lookup returns CDR1 MNHEY and CDR2 SVGAGI. This CDR3 has 15 residues. The CDR3 reads CASSYLGGAFYGYTF. CDR3 in DNA: TGTGCCAGCAGTTACCTCGGGGGCGCCTTCTATGGCTACACCTTC.

This chain connects TRBV28 to TRBJ2-3, with TRBD2 identical over 11 bases. Germline V gene sequence: CDR1 MDHEN, CDR2 SYDVKM. There are 15 residues in the CDR3. The ends lost 6 bases at V and 5 bases at J; junction bases unmatched: 7. In DNA form, the CDR3 reads TGTGCCAGCAGCCTGACTAGCGGGGCGGGAGATACGCAGTATTTT. Its translation: CASSLTSGAGDTQYF. The full variable domain, completed using reference TRBV28 and TRBJ2-3, is DVKVTQSSRYLVKRTGEKVFLECVQDMDHENMFWYRQDPGLGLRLIYFSYDVKMKEKGDIPEGYSVSREKKERFSLILESASTNQTSMYLCASSLTSGAGDTQYFGPGTRLTVL.

The rearrangement links TRBV18 to TRBJ1-1, with D unresolved. Germline V gene sequence: CDR1 KGHSH, CDR2 LQKENI. This CDR3 has 16 amino acids. The germline V and J ends were trimmed by 3 bases and 0 bases, with 14 bases remaining between them. In DNA form, the CDR3 reads TGTGCCAGCTCACCGCCCGGCGTGGGCATGAACACTGAAGCTTTCTTT. Its protein is CASSPPGVGMNTEAFF. Based on the CDR3 plus reference TRBV18 and TRBJ1-1, the full variable domain is NAGVMQNPRHLVRRRGQEARLRCSPMKGHSHVYWYRQLPEEGLKFMVYLQKENIIDESGMPKERFSAEFPKEGPSILRIQQVVRGDSAAYFCASSPPGVGMNTEAFFGQGTRLTVV.

The V and J genes are TRBV9 and TRBJ2-7; D unclear. CDR1 is SGDLS and CDR2 is YYNGEE in the germline V gene. This CDR3 has 13 residues. Deletions cut 4 bases from V and 1 base from J, with 9 bases between. The CDR3: CASSPRASYEQYF. CDR3 bases: TGTGCCAGCAGCCCCCGGGCTTCCTACGAGCAGTACTTC.

This clone was observed a single time. This chain joins TRBV5-6 and TRBJ1-1, with 7 nucleotides matching TRBD1. CDR3 length: 15 residues. Germline CDR1 is SGHDT and CDR2 is YYEEEE. V gave up 0 bases and J gave up 4 bases; unmatched junction bases: 6. This chain's CDR3 is CASSLVGDRGTEAFF. Written as DNA, the CDR3 is TGTGCCAGCAGCTTGGTGGGGGACAGAGGCACTGAAGCTTTCTTT.

V gene TRBV27 combines with J gene TRBJ1-2, with 10 positions matching TRBD1. CDR1 MNHEY and CDR2 SMNVEV come from the germline V gene (reference sequence). CDR3 length: 14 amino acids. V lost 2 bases, J lost 8 bases, and 5 bases stayed unmatched. The CDR3 spells CASSLIGTGEGYTF. CDR3 nucleotide sequence: TGTGCCAGCAGTTTAATCGGGACAGGGGAGGGCTACACCTTC.

The genes are TRBV11-2 and TRBJ2-3; D unresolved. Germline-derived CDR1 and CDR2 are SGHAT and FQNNGV. With 0 bases removed from V and 1 base from J, the gap between germline ends came to 8 bases. The CDR3 length is 15 residues. Here the CDR3 DNA reads TGTGCCAGCAGCTTAGAGCCCCCTGGCACAGATACGCAGTATTTT. This translates into CASSLEPPGTDTQYF.

The V call is TRBV10-3, the J call TRBJ2-1; 9 bases are a match to TRBD2. This CDR3 has 20 residues. Unmatched junction bases numbered 18, after V lost 4 bases and J lost 2 bases. Looked up from germline, CDR1 is ENHRY and CDR2 is SYGVKD. The CDR3 loop is CAISVPTTSGSRTAYNEQFF. CDR3 DNA: TGTGCCATCAGTGTCCCGACGACTAGCGGTAGCCGAACTGCCTACAATGAGCAGTTCTTC.

The chain has TRBV7-8 and TRBJ1-2; 10 nucleotides align to TRBD1. With 7 bases clipped from V and 2 bases from J, the junction kept 4 bases outside the gene matches. The CDR3 loop spans 14 amino acids. CDR1 and CDR2 from the germline V gene are SGHVS and FQNEAQ. DNA of the CDR3: TGTGCCAGCACCATGACAGGGGGCAACTATGGCTACACCTTC. The encoded protein is CASTMTGGNYGYTF. Based on the CDR3 plus reference TRBV7-8 and TRBJ1-2, the full variable domain is GAGVSQSPRYKVAKRGQDVALRCDPISGHVSLFWYQQALGQGPEFLTYFQNEAQLDKSGLPSDRFFAERPEGSVSTLKIQRTQQEDSAVYLCASTMTGGNYGYTFGSGTRLTVV.

This sequence joins TRBV7-9 and TRBJ2-2, with 7 positions matching TRBD2. The CDR3 consists of 12 residues. V was clipped by 5 bases and J by 9 bases; unmatched bases: 3. Germline V gene sequence: CDR1 SEHNR, CDR2 FQNEAQ (reference sequence). CDR3 sequence reads: CASSPTSRELFF. The CDR3 DNA is TGTGCCAGCAGCCCGACTAGCAGGGAGCTGTTTTTT.

The chain has TRBV7-2 and TRBJ2-7, with D hard to call. The V end was cut by 1 base, the J end by 0 bases, with 10 bases between. The CDR3 covers 15 residues. Per the germline V gene, CDR1 is SGHTA and CDR2 is FQGNSA. The CDR3 loop is CASSLDLADSYEQYF. CDR3 nucleotide sequence: TGTGCCAGCAGCTTAGACTTGGCAGACTCCTACGAGCAGTACTTC. The full variable domain, completed using reference TRBV7-2 and TRBJ2-7, is GAGVSQSPSNKVTEKGKDVELRCDPISGHTALYWYRQSLGQGLEFLIYFQGNSAPDKSGLPSDRFSAERTGGSVSTLTIQRTQQEDSAVYLCASSLDLADSYEQYFGPGTRLTVT.

The chain combines TRBV29-1 with TRBJ2-7; TRBD1 matches 9 bases. CDR3 length: 14 amino acids. Germline loops: CDR1 SQVTM, CDR2 ANQGSEA. Trimming removed 0 bases from V and 7 bases from J; junction bases left unmatched: 7. In DNA form, the CDR3 reads TGCAGCGTTGAAGAAGAGCGACAGGGGGGGGAGCAGTACTTC. Translating gives CSVEEERQGGEQYF.

The rearrangement uses TRBV9 and TRBJ2-5; the D call may be TRBD1 or TRBD2 (7 bases each). Trimming pared 10 bases from V and 4 bases from J, leaving 23 bases between. CDR1 is SGDLS and CDR2 is YYNGEE in the germline V gene. This CDR3 is built from 15 residues. The CDR3 is CASSQGGDSGETQYF. In DNA form, the CDR3 reads TGTGCCTCATCCCAGGGGGGGGACAGTGGAGAGACCCAGTACTTC.

This clone is a singleton in its sample. The genes are TRBV4-1 and TRBJ1-4; 7 bases align to TRBD1. This CDR3 is built from 16 residues. CDR1 and CDR2 from the germline V gene are MGHRA and YSYEKL. J was trimmed by 8 bases and V by 3 bases; bases with no gene match: 12. CDR3 bases: TGCGCCAGCAGCCAGGAAGGGGGCGCGGTAATGGAAAAACTGTTTTTT. Its protein is CASSQEGGAVMEKLFF.

V and J are TRBV28 and TRBJ2-3, with 9 positions matching TRBD2. Trimming removed 5 bases from V and 0 bases from J; junction bases left unmatched: 0. The CDR3 covers 14 residues. CDR1 is MDHEN and CDR2 is SYDVKM in the germline V gene. The CDR3 region is CASSGTSSTDTQYF. In nucleotides, the CDR3 is TGTGCCAGCAGTGGGACTAGCAGCACAGATACGCAGTATTTT.

This clone was seen only once. The chain carries TRBV7-9 and TRBJ2-1; D remains ambiguous. CDR1 is SEHNR and CDR2 is FQNEAQ in the germline V gene (reference sequence). The CDR3 runs 14 residues. The ends were cut back, 1 base at V and 2 bases at J, with 6 bases in the middle. In nucleotides, the CDR3 is TGTGCCAGCAGCTTAGGGACCACCTACAATGAGCAGTTCTTC. This sequence encodes CASSLGTTYNEQFF.